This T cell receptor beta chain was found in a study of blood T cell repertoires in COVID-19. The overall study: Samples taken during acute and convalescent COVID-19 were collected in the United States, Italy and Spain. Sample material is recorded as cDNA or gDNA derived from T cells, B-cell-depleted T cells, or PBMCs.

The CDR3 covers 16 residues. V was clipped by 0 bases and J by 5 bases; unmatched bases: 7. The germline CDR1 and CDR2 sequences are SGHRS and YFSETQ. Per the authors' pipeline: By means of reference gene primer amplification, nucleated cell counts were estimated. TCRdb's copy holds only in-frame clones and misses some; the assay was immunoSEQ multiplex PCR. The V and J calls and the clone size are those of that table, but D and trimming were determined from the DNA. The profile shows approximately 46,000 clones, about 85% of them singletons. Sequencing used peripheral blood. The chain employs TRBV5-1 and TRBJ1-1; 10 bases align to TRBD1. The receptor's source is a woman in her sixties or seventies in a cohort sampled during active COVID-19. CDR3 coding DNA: TGCGCCAGCAGCTTGGAGGGACAGGGGAGCAGGACTGAAGCTTTCTTT. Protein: CASSLEGQGSRTEAFF. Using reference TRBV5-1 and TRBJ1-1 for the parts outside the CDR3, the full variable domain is KAGVTQTPRYLIKTRGQQVTLSCSPISGHRSVSWYQQTPGQGLQFLFEYFSETQRNKGNFPGRFSGRQFSNSRSEMNVSTLELGDSALYLCASSLEGQGSRTEAFFGQGTRLTVV.